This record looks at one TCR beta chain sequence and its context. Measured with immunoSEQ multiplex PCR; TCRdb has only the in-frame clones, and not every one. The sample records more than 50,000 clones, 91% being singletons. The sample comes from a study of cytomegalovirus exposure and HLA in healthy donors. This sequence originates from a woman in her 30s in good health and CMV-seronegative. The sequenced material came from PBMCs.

For the CDR3, the DNA is TGTGCCAGCAGTTACCAGCGGGATGGCTACGAGCAGTACTTC. Residues: CASSYQRDGYEQYF. This chain links TRBV6-5 with TRBJ2-7, with TRBD2 matching 7 bases. V lost 2 bases to trimming and J lost 3 bases; unmatched junction nucleotides: 4. Germline CDR1 is MNHEY and CDR2 is SVGAGI. This CDR3 is 14 amino acids long.